Listed below are T cell receptor beta chains from one sample, sequenced in a study of OX40 agonist ivuxolimab in advanced cancers. Method: immunoSEQ multiplex PCR; TCRdb's copy keeps in-frame clones and lacks some. The sample records tens of thousands of clones, over 90% being singletons. Sample: CD4+ or CD8+ T cells sorted from blood, taken in a trial of the OX40 agonist ivuxolimab. The receptors here all came from an adult with an advanced solid tumor such as melanoma, head and neck, liver or kidney cancer. Each CDR3 is given with its conserved first and last residue. A D gene is named only where the DNA matches it firmly. Some rows have no size entry. The others give once, few or many, or a class for an expanded clone.

V,J,size,D,DNA,CDR3
TRBV19,TRBJ2-7,NA,NA,TGTGCCAGTAGTATAGTTGGGGGACGCGGCTCCTACGAGCAGTACTTC,CASSIVGGRGSYEQYF
TRBV10-2,TRBJ1-5,NA,NA,TGCGCCAGCAGTGAGTCCGGGGAGAACCAGCCCCAGCATTTT,CASSESGENQPQHF
TRBV2,TRBJ2-1,NA,TRBD1,TGTGCCAGCAATTACAACAGGGGGCAAGGGGATGAGCAGTTCTTC,CASNYNRGQGDEQFF
TRBV6-1,TRBJ2-7,NA,TRBD1,TGTGCCAGCAGTGATTTGTGGCAGGGGGCCTACGAGCAGTACTTC,CASSDLWQGAYEQYF
TRBV29-1,TRBJ2-3,NA,TRBD2,TGCAGCGTTGAAGGGGGAGCGGGAGCAGATACGCAGTATTTT,CSVEGGAGADTQYF
TRBV2,TRBJ2-1,NA,TRBD2,TGTGCCAGCACCGGACGGGCTAGCGGGCCCTACAATGAGCAGTTCTTC,CASTGRASGPYNEQFF
TRBV7-2,TRBJ2-5,NA,TRBD1,TGTGCCAGCAGCTTAGGGACAGGGGTCCAAGAGACCCAGTACTTC,CASSLGTGVQETQYF
TRBV2,TRBJ2-3,NA,NA,TGTGCCAGCAGTGCCCGACAGGGAGGGACCACAGATACGCAGTATTTT,CASSARQGGTTDTQYF
TRBV4-3,TRBJ1-5,NA,TRBD1,TGCGCCAGCAGCCAAGATAGCCGCAGGGGGCAGATAGGGAATCAGCCCCAGCATTTT,CASSQDSRRGQIGNQPQHF
TRBV4-3,TRBJ2-1,NA,TRBD2,TGCGCCAGCAGCCAAGATCCCTATAGGTCTAGCGGGAGGGGTGAGCAGTTCTTC,CASSQDPYRSSGRGEQFF
TRBV11-2,TRBJ1-1,NA,NA,TGTGCCAGCAGCTTAGTCACAGACACTGAAGCTTTCTTT,CASSLVTDTEAFF
TRBV28,TRBJ2-7,NA,TRBD1,TGTGCCAGCTTATCACCCGGGGACAGCGGTGGGTTGCAGTACTTC,CASLSPGDSGGLQYF
TRBV19,TRBJ2-1,NA,TRBD2,TGTGCCAGTACTTTAAGGAGTAGCGGGAATGAGCAGTTCTTC,CASTLRSSGNEQFF
TRBV18,TRBJ1-2,NA,TRBD1,TGTGCCAGCTCAAGCGACAGGGCTGGCTACACCTTC,CASSSDRAGYTF
TRBV6-1,TRBJ2-1,NA,NA,TGTGCCAGCAGTCGAAGCCCCCAGGGGAAAAATGAGCAGTTCTTC,CASSRSPQGKNEQFF
TRBV18,TRBJ2-7,NA,NA,TGTGCCAGCTCCCGGTCGACTACCGCGGGGTACGAGCAGTACTTC,CASSRSTTAGYEQYF
TRBV5-5,TRBJ2-7,NA,TRBD1,TGTGCCAGCAGCAGGGGACAGAATCCCTCCTACGAGCAGTACTTC,CASSRGQNPSYEQYF
TRBV28,TRBJ2-7,once,NA,TGTGCCAGCAGCGAACCTCCGGCCCCGCCGACAGGTCTTCCGTACGAGCAGTACTTC,CASSEPPAPPTGLPYEQYF
TRBV10-1,TRBJ2-3,NA,TRBD1,TGCGCCAGCAGTGACAGGGGGAACGCAGATACGCAGTATTTT,CASSDRGNADTQYF
TRBV5-4,TRBJ2-5,NA,TRBD2,TGTGCCAGCAGTTCGATGGGGAGGGCGCGAGAGACCCAGTACTTC,CASSSMGRARETQYF
TRBV19,TRBJ1-2,NA,NA,TGTGCCAGTAGTAGGTCGGTCGACTATGGCTACACCTTC,CASSRSVDYGYTF
TRBV5-8,TRBJ2-1,NA,NA,TGTGCCAGCAGCTTGAATAGGGCTGCCTACAATGAGCAGTTCTTC,CASSLNRAAYNEQFF
TRBV11-2,TRBJ2-3,NA,NA,TGTGCCAGCAGCCCCCCGACTAAGAGGGATACGCAGTATTTT,CASSPPTKRDTQYF